This T cell receptor (beta chain) was documented in a study of blood T cell repertoires in COVID-19. Study context: T cells, B-cell-depleted T cells, or PBMCs supplied cDNA or gDNA.

Germline values: CDR1 SEHNR, CDR2 FQNEAQ (reference sequence). This CDR3 contains 15 residues. After removal of 2 bases from V and 6 bases from J, the junction contained 9 bases not matched to a gene. Participants were placed into cohorts based on the clinical history they reported. This clone occurred a few times. In the source study's methods: Reference gene primer amplification gave estimated nucleated cell counts. TCRdb's copy holds only in-frame clones and misses some; the assay was immunoSEQ multiplex PCR. The DNA was the basis for D and trimming; V, J and clone size are from that table. The sample has 150,000 or so clones; more than 70% are singletons.

The chain employs TRBV7-9 and TRBJ2-7, with 8 positions matching TRBD2. The sequence was collected from a woman in her forties or fifties in a cohort exposed to, infected with or recovered from COVID-19 (not recorded which). The sample consisted of PBMCs or T cells enriched from blood (not recorded which). Here the CDR3 DNA reads TGTGCCAGCAGCTTAAACGGGAGGGCCAGTGGCGAGCAGTACTTC. Protein product: CASSLNGRASGEQYF. The full variable domain, rest sourced from reference TRBV7-9 and TRBJ2-7, is DTGVSQNPRHKITKRGQNVTFRCDPISEHNRLYWYRQTLGQGPEFLTYFQNEAQLEKSRLLSDRFSAERPKGSFSTLEIQRTEQGDSAMYLCASSLNGRASGEQYFGPGTRLTVT.